The rows below give T cell receptor beta chains drawn from one sample of a study of shared clonotypes between healthy human individuals. Measured with immunoSEQ multiplex PCR; TCRdb has only the in-frame clones, and not every one. The sample yields 550,000 to 600,000 clones, 95% to 98% seen once. The sequencing input was naive CD8+ T cells sorted from blood. The receptors derive from a man in his thirties or forties in good health. CDR3s include the opening cysteine and the closing phenylalanine or tryptophan. D genes are given only for firm matches. Size values are once, few and many counts, or a class for expanded clones, and some rows have none.

v_call: TRBV7-9; d_call: TRBD1; clone_size: -; j_call: TRBJ2-1; cdr3_nt: TGTGCCAGCAGCTCGGGACAGGGGCACTACAATGAGCAGTTCTTC; cdr3_aa: CASSSGQGHYNEQFF
v_call: TRBV5-4; d_call: TRBD1; clone_size: -; j_call: TRBJ1-1; cdr3_nt: TGTGCCAGCAGCTCCTCACCCGGGACAGGCCGTTCTGATGAAGCTTTCTTT; cdr3_aa: CASSSSPGTGRSDEAFF
v_call: TRBV28; d_call: -; clone_size: -; j_call: TRBJ2-7; cdr3_nt: TGTGCCAGCGACGGACTTAACTCCTACGAGCAGTACTTC; cdr3_aa: CASDGLNSYEQYF
v_call: TRBV28; d_call: TRBD2; clone_size: -; j_call: TRBJ2-7; cdr3_nt: TGTGCCAGCAGCCTCGGGGACCTAGCGGCCTACGAGCAGTACTTC; cdr3_aa: CASSLGDLAAYEQYF
v_call: TRBV14; d_call: TRBD2; clone_size: once; j_call: TRBJ2-1; cdr3_nt: TGTGCCAGCAGCCCGGGACTAGCGGGAGGGTGGAACTACAATGAGCAGTTCTTC; cdr3_aa: CASSPGLAGGWNYNEQFF
v_call: TRBV5-8; d_call: TRBD1; clone_size: once; j_call: TRBJ2-7; cdr3_nt: TGTGCCAGCAGCTCCGGGACAGGGGTAGGGTACGAGCAGTACTTC; cdr3_aa: CASSSGTGVGYEQYF
v_call: TRBV5-1; d_call: TRBD2; clone_size: -; j_call: TRBJ2-3; cdr3_nt: TGCGCCAGCAGCTTGGTAGGCGGGAGGGAGACAGATACGCAGTATTTT; cdr3_aa: CASSLVGGRETDTQYF
v_call: TRBV29-1; d_call: -; clone_size: -; j_call: TRBJ2-7; cdr3_nt: TGCAGCGTTGTGGTCACGTCCTACGAGCAGTACTTC; cdr3_aa: CSVVVTSYEQYF
v_call: TRBV10-1; d_call: -; clone_size: once; j_call: TRBJ2-7; cdr3_nt: TGCGCCAGCAGTGAGTCAATTAAGAGCTCCTACGAGCAGTACTTC; cdr3_aa: CASSESIKSSYEQYF
v_call: TRBV6-6; d_call: -; clone_size: -; j_call: TRBJ2-2; cdr3_nt: TGTGCCAGCAGCAGCACCGGGGAGCTGTTTTTT; cdr3_aa: CASSSTGELFF
v_call: TRBV4-3; d_call: -; clone_size: -; j_call: TRBJ2-7; cdr3_nt: TGCGCCAGCAGCCAAGCGCCCCCCTACGAGCAGTACTTC; cdr3_aa: CASSQAPPYEQYF
v_call: TRBV27; d_call: TRBD2; clone_size: -; j_call: TRBJ2-7; cdr3_nt: TGTGCCAGCAGTTCCCTGGGCGGGGGGGGCTCCTACGAGCAGTACTTC; cdr3_aa: CASSSLGGGGSYEQYF
v_call: TRBV29-1; d_call: TRBD1; clone_size: -; j_call: TRBJ1-1; cdr3_nt: TGCAGCGTTGTTTCCAGGGGGACTGAAGCTTTCTTT; cdr3_aa: CSVVSRGTEAFF
v_call: TRBV7-6; d_call: -; clone_size: -; j_call: TRBJ1-1; cdr3_nt: TGTGCCAGCAGCTTCGGTAGTGAGGCTTTCTTT; cdr3_aa: CASSFGSEAFF
v_call: TRBV7-9; d_call: TRBD2; clone_size: -; j_call: TRBJ2-7; cdr3_nt: TGTGCCAGCAGCTTATCTAGCGGGAGAACTAATGAGCAGTACTTC; cdr3_aa: CASSLSSGRTNEQYF
v_call: TRBV2; d_call: -; clone_size: -; j_call: TRBJ1-2; cdr3_nt: TGTGCCAGCAGTGAAGTTCCAGATGGCTACACCTTC; cdr3_aa: CASSEVPDGYTF
v_call: TRBV29-1; d_call: TRBD1; clone_size: -; j_call: TRBJ2-5; cdr3_nt: TGCAGCGTGGAAGGGGTCACAGGGGCAGAGACCCAGTACTTC; cdr3_aa: CSVEGVTGAETQYF
v_call: TRBV5-1; d_call: -; clone_size: -; j_call: TRBJ2-7; cdr3_nt: TGCGCCAGCAGCTTGGAAGCAGGGGTCTCCTACGAGCAGTACTTC; cdr3_aa: CASSLEAGVSYEQYF
v_call: TRBV6-6; d_call: -; clone_size: once; j_call: TRBJ1-2; cdr3_nt: TGTGCCAGCAGTACCCGTGACAGGCAATATGGCTACACCTTC; cdr3_aa: CASSTRDRQYGYTF
v_call: TRBV6-5; d_call: TRBD1; clone_size: -; j_call: TRBJ1-2; cdr3_nt: TGTGCCAGCAGAAGGACAGGGTGGGATGGCTACACCTTC; cdr3_aa: CASRRTGWDGYTF
v_call: TRBV7-9; d_call: -; clone_size: -; j_call: TRBJ1-1; cdr3_nt: TGTGCCAGCAGCTCCCGGGACCGGCTAACTGAAGCTTTCTTT; cdr3_aa: CASSSRDRLTEAFF
v_call: TRBV29-1; d_call: -; clone_size: -; j_call: TRBJ2-1; cdr3_nt: TGCAGCGTTTGGTCAAAAGACTCATGGGCTAGCAGTTATGAGCAGTTCTTC; cdr3_aa: CSVWSKDSWASSYEQFF
v_call: TRBV5-1; d_call: -; clone_size: -; j_call: TRBJ2-7; cdr3_nt: TGCGCCAGCAGCTTGGCCGGAGTCGACGAGCAGTACTTC; cdr3_aa: CASSLAGVDEQYF
v_call: TRBV7-9; d_call: -; clone_size: -; j_call: TRBJ2-7; cdr3_nt: TGTGCCAGCAGCTTCCTTGGACCAGACGAGCAGTACTTC; cdr3_aa: CASSFLGPDEQYF
v_call: TRBV27; d_call: TRBD2; clone_size: -; j_call: TRBJ2-1; cdr3_nt: TGTGCCAGCAGTAGACTAGCGGGAGGGCCCGATGAGCAGTTCTTC; cdr3_aa: CASSRLAGGPDEQFF
v_call: TRBV5-1; d_call: -; clone_size: -; j_call: TRBJ2-7; cdr3_nt: TGCGCCAGCAGCTTACTAGCCAGCTACGAGCAGTACTTC; cdr3_aa: CASSLLASYEQYF
v_call: TRBV6-1; d_call: -; clone_size: -; j_call: TRBJ2-1; cdr3_nt: TGTGCCGCACGACTCCGGGGCTCCTACAATGAGCAGTTCTTC; cdr3_aa: CAARLRGSYNEQFF
v_call: TRBV19; d_call: -; clone_size: -; j_call: TRBJ2-1; cdr3_nt: TGTGCCAGTAGTCCAGGGATCTCCTACAATGAGCAGTTCTTC; cdr3_aa: CASSPGISYNEQFF
v_call: TRBV12-2; d_call: -; clone_size: -; j_call: TRBJ1-5; cdr3_nt: TGTGCAAGTCGCTTAGCGCCGATAGTTAACCAGCCCCAGCATTTT; cdr3_aa: CASRLAPIVNQPQHF
v_call: TRBV4-3; d_call: -; clone_size: -; j_call: TRBJ1-2; cdr3_nt: TGCGCCAGCAGCCCAGTTATGACCGCTAACTATGGCTACACCTTC; cdr3_aa: CASSPVMTANYGYTF
v_call: TRBV7-2; d_call: -; clone_size: -; j_call: TRBJ2-7; cdr3_nt: TGTGCCAGCAGCTTGGGGATCGCCTACGAGCAGTACTTC; cdr3_aa: CASSLGIAYEQYF
v_call: TRBV18; d_call: -; clone_size: -; j_call: TRBJ2-5; cdr3_nt: TGTGCCAGCTCACCAACACTAACCCCACAAGAGACCCAGTACTTC; cdr3_aa: CASSPTLTPQETQYF
v_call: TRBV7-9; d_call: -; clone_size: -; j_call: TRBJ1-2; cdr3_nt: TGTGCCAGCAGCTTCCCCTCGTTTGACGGCCGCGCTCTCTATGGCTACACCTTC; cdr3_aa: CASSFPSFDGRALYGYTF
v_call: TRBV28; d_call: -; clone_size: -; j_call: TRBJ1-3; cdr3_nt: TGTGCCAGCATGTTCCAGGGAACAATCACCATATATTTT; cdr3_aa: CASMFQGTITIYF
v_call: TRBV19; d_call: -; clone_size: -; j_call: TRBJ1-2; cdr3_nt: TGTGCCAGTAGTACTAGACAAGATGCATTGTATGGCTACACCTTC; cdr3_aa: CASSTRQDALYGYTF
v_call: TRBV5-1; d_call: -; clone_size: -; j_call: TRBJ2-5; cdr3_nt: TGCGCCAGCAGCTCGAACGACAGGGACTTCAAAGAGACCCAGTACTTC; cdr3_aa: CASSSNDRDFKETQYF
v_call: TRBV4-3; d_call: -; clone_size: -; j_call: TRBJ2-7; cdr3_nt: TGCGCCAGCAGCCAAGAAGGGGACGGTTCCTACGAGCAGTACTTC; cdr3_aa: CASSQEGDGSYEQYF
v_call: TRBV4-3; d_call: -; clone_size: -; j_call: TRBJ2-1; cdr3_nt: TGCGCCAGCAGCTCCAGTAAGGGCTCCTACAATGAGCAGTTCTTC; cdr3_aa: CASSSSKGSYNEQFF
v_call: TRBV5-1; d_call: TRBD2; clone_size: -; j_call: TRBJ2-7; cdr3_nt: TGCGCCAGCACGCCGGGACTAGCGGGAGTTGGGTTCTACGAGCAGTACTTC; cdr3_aa: CASTPGLAGVGFYEQYF
v_call: TRBV11-3; d_call: -; clone_size: -; j_call: TRBJ1-1; cdr3_nt: TGTGCCAGCAGCTTAGGATTGAACACTGAAGCTTTCTTT; cdr3_aa: CASSLGLNTEAFF
v_call: TRBV6-1; d_call: TRBD2; clone_size: -; j_call: TRBJ2-5; cdr3_nt: TGTGCCAGCAGTCAAGGGTTCTCTAGCGGATTACAAGAGACCCAGTACTTC; cdr3_aa: CASSQGFSSGLQETQYF
v_call: TRBV4-3; d_call: TRBD2; clone_size: -; j_call: TRBJ2-3; cdr3_nt: TGCGCCAGCAGCCAACGTTGGGCACTAGCGGGAGTAGCTACAGATACGCAGTATTTT; cdr3_aa: CASSQRWALAGVATDTQYF
v_call: TRBV29-1; d_call: -; clone_size: -; j_call: TRBJ2-7; cdr3_nt: TGCAGCGTTGTCAGCAGGGACGGCGAGCAGTACTTC; cdr3_aa: CSVVSRDGEQYF